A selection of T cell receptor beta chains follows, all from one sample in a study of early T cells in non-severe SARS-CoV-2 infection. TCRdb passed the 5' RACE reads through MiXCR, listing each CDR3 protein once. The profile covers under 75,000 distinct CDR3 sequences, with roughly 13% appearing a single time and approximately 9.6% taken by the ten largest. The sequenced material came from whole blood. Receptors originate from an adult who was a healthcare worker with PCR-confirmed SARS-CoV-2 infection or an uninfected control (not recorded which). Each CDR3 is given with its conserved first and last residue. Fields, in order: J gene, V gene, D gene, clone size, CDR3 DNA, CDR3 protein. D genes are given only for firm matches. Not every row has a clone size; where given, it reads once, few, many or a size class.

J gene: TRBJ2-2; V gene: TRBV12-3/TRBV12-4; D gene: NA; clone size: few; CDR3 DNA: TGTGCCAGCACTATATCCTCGGGGAGCGGGGAGCTGTTTTTT; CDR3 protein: CASTISSGSGELFF
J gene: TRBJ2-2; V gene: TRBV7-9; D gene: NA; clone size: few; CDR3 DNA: TGTGCCAGCAGCTCTATAAACACCGGGGAGCTGTTTTTT; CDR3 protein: CASSSINTGELFF
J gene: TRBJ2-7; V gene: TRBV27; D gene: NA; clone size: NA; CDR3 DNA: TGTGCCAGCGGGATGGGACAAGCCTACGAGCAGTACTTC; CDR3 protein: CASGMGQAYEQYF
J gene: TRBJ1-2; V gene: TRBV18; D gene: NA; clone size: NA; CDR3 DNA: TGTGCCAGCGCCCCAAGGGCCCTCATCAACTATGGCTACACCTTC; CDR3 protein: CASAPRALINYGYTF
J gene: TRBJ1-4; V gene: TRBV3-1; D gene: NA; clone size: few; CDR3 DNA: TGTGCCAGCAGCCCCTGGGAGTCTAATGAAAAACTGTTTTTT; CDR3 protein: CASSPWESNEKLFF
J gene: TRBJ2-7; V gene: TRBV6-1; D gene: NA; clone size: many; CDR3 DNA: TGTGCCAGCAGTGAATTTTACGAGCAGTACTTC; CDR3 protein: CASSEFYEQYF
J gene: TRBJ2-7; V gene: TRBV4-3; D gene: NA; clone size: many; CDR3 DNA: TGCGCCAGCAGCCAAGGGGCTTCGGCATACGAGCAGTACTTC; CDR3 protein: CASSQGASAYEQYF
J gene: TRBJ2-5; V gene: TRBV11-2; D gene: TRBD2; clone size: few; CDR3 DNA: TGTGCCAGCAGCTTAGGATCAAGCGGGAGTTTGAGAGAGACCCAGTACTTC; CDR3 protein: CASSLGSSGSLRETQYF
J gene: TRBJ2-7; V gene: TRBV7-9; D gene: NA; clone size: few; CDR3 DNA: TGTGCCAGCAGCTTTGGATTCTACGAGCAGTACTTC; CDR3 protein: CASSFGFYEQYF
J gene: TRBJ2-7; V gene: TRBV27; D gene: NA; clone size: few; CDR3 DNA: TGTGCCAGCAGTTACAGCGGAATCAGAACCCACGAGCAGTACTTC; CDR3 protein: CASSYSGIRTHEQYF
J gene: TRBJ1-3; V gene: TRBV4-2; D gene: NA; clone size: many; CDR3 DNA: TGTGCCAGCAGCCAAGATCACCACTCTGGAAACACCATATATTTT; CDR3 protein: CASSQDHHSGNTIYF
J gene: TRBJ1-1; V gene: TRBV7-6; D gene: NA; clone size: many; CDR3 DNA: TGTGCCAGCAGCTTAGCGCGTTCGGGCACTGAAGCTTTCTTT; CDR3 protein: CASSLARSGTEAFF
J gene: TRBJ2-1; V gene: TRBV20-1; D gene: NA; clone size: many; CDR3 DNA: TGCAGTGCTAGAGATAGGCTAGCGCCCTACAATGAGCAGTTCTTC; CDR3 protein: CSARDRLAPYNEQFF
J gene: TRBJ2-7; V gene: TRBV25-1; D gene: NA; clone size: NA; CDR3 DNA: TGTGCCAGCAGTGAAGGCCGCCGATACGAGCAGTACTTC; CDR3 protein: CASSEGRRYEQYF
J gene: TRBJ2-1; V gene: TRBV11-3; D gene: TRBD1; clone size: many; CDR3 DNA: TGTGCCAGCAGCATACGGGACAGTCGAGTCAATGAGCAGTTCTTC; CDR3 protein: CASSIRDSRVNEQFF
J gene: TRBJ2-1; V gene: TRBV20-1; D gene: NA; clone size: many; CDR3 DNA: TGCAGTGCTGCCGACAGGGGAGGCGGGGGGGCAGAAGATGAGCAGTTCTTC; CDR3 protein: CSAADRGGGGAEDEQFF
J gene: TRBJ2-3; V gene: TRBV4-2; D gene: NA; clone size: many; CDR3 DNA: TGTGCCAGCAGCCAAGATCTGTTGGATACGCAGTATTTT; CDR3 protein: CASSQDLLDTQYF
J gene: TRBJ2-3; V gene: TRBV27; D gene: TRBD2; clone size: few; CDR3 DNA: TGTGCCAGCACAATAGCGGGAGGGGCAGATACGCAGTATTTT; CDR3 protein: CASTIAGGADTQYF
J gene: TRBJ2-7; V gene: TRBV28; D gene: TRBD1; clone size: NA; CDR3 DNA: TGTGCCAGCAGTCAGAGGCGGACAGGGATCTACGAGCAGTACTTC; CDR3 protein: CASSQRRTGIYEQYF
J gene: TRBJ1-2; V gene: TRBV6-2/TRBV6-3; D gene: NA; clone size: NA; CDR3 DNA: TGTGCCAGCAGAACTCTCGGCGGCTACACCTTC; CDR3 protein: CASRTLGGYTF
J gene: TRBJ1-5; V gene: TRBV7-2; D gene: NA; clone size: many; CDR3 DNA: TGTGCCAGCAGCTCCCGGGGGACGGTTAGCAATCAGCCCCAGCATTTT; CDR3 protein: CASSSRGTVSNQPQHF
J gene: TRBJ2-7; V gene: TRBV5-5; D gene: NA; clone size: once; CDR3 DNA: TGTGCCAGCAGGGCCGGCAGCATGATGGGCGAGCAGTACTTC; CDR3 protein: CASRAGSMMGEQYF
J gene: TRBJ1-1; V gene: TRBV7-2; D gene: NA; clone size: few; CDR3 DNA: TGTGCCAGCAGCCTGCGACAGAGGGAAGCTTTCTTT; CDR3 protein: CASSLRQREAFF
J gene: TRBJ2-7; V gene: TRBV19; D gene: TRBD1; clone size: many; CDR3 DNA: TGTGCCAGTAGTACCGGGACAGGTAACTACGAGCAGTACTTC; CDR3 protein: CASSTGTGNYEQYF
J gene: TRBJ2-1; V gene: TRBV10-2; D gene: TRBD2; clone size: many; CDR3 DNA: TGCGCCAGCTCCCCTAGCGGGAGACGGAATGAGCAGTTCTTC; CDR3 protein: CASSPSGRRNEQFF
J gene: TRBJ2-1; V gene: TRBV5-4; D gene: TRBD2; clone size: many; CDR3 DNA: TGTGCCAGCAGCTCCTACCGGACTAGCGGGAGAAGCTCCTACAATGAGCAGTTCTTC; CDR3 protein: CASSSYRTSGRSSYNEQFF
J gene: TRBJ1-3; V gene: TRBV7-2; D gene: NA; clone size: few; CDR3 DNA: TGTGCCAGCAGCTTAGTTACCTCTGGAAACACCATATATTTT; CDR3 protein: CASSLVTSGNTIYF
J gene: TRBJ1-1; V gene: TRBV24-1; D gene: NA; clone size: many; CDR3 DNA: TGTGCCACCAGTGATTTGAAGGGAGATGACACTGAAGCTTTCTTT; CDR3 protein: CATSDLKGDDTEAFF
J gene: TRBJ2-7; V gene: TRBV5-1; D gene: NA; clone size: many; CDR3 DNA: TGCGCCAGCAGCCCCGGGACACCCTCCTACGAGCAGTACTTC; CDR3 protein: CASSPGTPSYEQYF
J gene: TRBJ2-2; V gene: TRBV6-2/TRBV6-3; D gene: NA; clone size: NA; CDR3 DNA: TGTGCCAGCAGTTACTCGCGGGGTCACGGGGAGCTGTTTTTT; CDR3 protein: CASSYSRGHGELFF
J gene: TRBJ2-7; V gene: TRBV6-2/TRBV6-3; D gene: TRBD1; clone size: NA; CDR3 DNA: TGTGCCAGCAGGAAACCGGGACAGGGTTTCTACGAGCAGTACTTC; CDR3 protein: CASRKPGQGFYEQYF
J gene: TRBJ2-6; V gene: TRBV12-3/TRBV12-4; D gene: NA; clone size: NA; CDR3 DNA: TGTGCCAGCGGGATTTCATCTGGGGCCAACGTCCTGACTTTC; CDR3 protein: CASGISSGANVLTF
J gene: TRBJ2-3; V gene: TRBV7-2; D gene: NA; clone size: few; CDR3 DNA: TGTGCCAGCAGCTCCACCGGCAGGGATACGCAGTATTTT; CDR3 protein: CASSSTGRDTQYF
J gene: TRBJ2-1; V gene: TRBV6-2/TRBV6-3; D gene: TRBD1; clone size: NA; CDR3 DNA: TGTGCCAGCAGGGGACAGGGCGGGATTAACAATGAGCAGTTCTTC; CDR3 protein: CASRGQGGINNEQFF
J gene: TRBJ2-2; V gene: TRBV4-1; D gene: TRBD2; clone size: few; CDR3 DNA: TGCGCCAGCAGCCAAGGAGCGGGGGGCACCGGGGAGCTGTTTTTT; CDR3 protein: CASSQGAGGTGELFF
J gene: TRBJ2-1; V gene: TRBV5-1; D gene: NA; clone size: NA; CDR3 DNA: TGCGCCAGCAGCATAACTGGGTACAATGAGCAGTTCTTC; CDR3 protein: CASSITGYNEQFF
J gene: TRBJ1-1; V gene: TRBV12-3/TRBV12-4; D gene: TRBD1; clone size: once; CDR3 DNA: TGTGCCAGCAGTTTCAGGGGGCGGATGGGCACTGAAGCTTTCTTT; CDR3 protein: CASSFRGRMGTEAFF
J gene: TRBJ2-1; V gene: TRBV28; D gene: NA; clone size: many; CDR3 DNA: TGTGCCAGCAGTTTGATCCACAATGAGCAGTTCTTC; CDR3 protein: CASSLIHNEQFF
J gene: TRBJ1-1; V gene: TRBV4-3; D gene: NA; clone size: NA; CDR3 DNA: TGCGCCAGCAGCCAAAAGATAGCAGGGAGGAACACTGAAGCTTTCTTT; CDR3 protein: CASSQKIAGRNTEAFF
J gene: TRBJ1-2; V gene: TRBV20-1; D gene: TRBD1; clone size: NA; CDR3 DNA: TGCAGTGCTTCAGGGGGATCTAACTATGGCTACACCTTC; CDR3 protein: CSASGGSNYGYTF
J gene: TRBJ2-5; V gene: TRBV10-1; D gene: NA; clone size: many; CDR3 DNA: TGCGCCAGCAGTGAGTCCGGGATACAAGAGACCCAGTACTTC; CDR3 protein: CASSESGIQETQYF
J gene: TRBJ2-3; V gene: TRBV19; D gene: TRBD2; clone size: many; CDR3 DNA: TGTGCCAGTAGTATAAGCGGGGCTAGCAGCAGCACAGATACGCAGTATTTT; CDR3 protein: CASSISGASSSTDTQYF
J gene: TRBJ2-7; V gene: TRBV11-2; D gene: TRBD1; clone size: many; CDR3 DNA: TGTGCCAGCAGCCACCTGACAGGGGTAGCCGAGCAGTACTTC; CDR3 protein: CASSHLTGVAEQYF
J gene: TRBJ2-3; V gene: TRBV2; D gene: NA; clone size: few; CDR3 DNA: TGTGCCAGCAGCGGAGGGGTGTACACGCAGTATTTT; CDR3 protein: CASSGGVYTQYF
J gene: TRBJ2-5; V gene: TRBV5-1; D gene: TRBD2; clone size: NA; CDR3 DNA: TGCGCCAGCAGCTTGGTTCTAGCGGGGGGACAAGAGACCCAGTACTTC; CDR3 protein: CASSLVLAGGQETQYF
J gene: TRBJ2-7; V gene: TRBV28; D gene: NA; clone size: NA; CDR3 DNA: TGTGCCAGCAGCCCAGAGGGGGAGCAGTACTTC; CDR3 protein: CASSPEGEQYF